This entry is about one TCR beta chain. Its antigen is unknown. No clone much larger than this one lies a single base away; base qualities are absent. These data come from a study of blood T cell repertoires in COVID-19 (TCRdb year 2020). Study-wide context: The collaborator samples originated in the United States, Italy and Spain and spanned the acute and convalescent phases of COVID-19. The material from the prospective study consisted of cDNA or gDNA derived from T cells, B-cell-depleted T cells, or PBMCs. Samples were obtained from the ongoing ImmuneRACE study (first 160 participants) and from roughly 1,300 subjects provided by 6 global collaborators. Subjects who had been exposed to COVID-19, were actively infected with it, or had recovered from it provided the deeply sampled blood TCRbeta repertoires that made up the dataset. Sample metadata almost always included a de-identified subject ID, COVID-19 status, age in years and sex. Where available, HLA class I and class II types were obtained from metadata supplied by the sample provider rather than from assay-based typing. The repertoires were made available in a free public database intended to serve as a resource for research on the immune response to SARS-CoV-2.

Trimming removed 4 bases from V and 0 bases from J, leaving 13 bases between the germline ends. The CDR3 goes from the cysteine to the phenylalanine over 15 residues. Of the read, only the CDR3 DNA is kept; its 45 bases are in frame from base 1. Per the germline V gene, SGHRS is the CDR1 and YFSETQ is the CDR2. One collaborating source in Seattle enrolled patients while the patients were actively infected and followed the patients over time throughout the course of disease. The collaborating institutions used their own protocols to collect whole blood in K2EDTA tubes. Collaborator samples were shipped for TCRbeta analysis as frozen whole blood, isolated PBMCs, or DNA extracted from either sample type. The paper as a whole reports these results and caveats: The quantity of clinical and demographic metadata differed by source and by participant and was supplied without curation.

The immunoSEQ Assay, a bias-controlled multiplex PCR, was used to amplify TCRbeta CDR3 regions from genomic DNA. The published analysis was carried out like this. The number of nucleated cells in each sample was estimated by amplification of reference gene primers within the assay. To quantify the absolute abundance of each unique TCRbeta CDR3 rearrangement, sequence reads were collapsed and filtered. For each sample, productive Simpson clonality was calculated by taking the square root of Simpson's diversity index across productive rearrangements. As stored in TCRdb, this immuneACCESS dataset retains in-frame rearrangements with V and J assigned. A fraction of the clones does not appear; measured against another copy, unresolved V genes explain less than half of the discrepancy, and the remainder lacks a known reason. Clonal size and the V and J genes are those of that table, whereas D and trimming came from the DNA. The sample table holds roughly 150,000 clones, of which more than 75% were seen once. In total, the top ten clones hold just over 2.5% of the sample.

The TCR was taken from a woman over 75 with COVID-19, enrolled during active disease. The rearrangement joined TRBV5-1 to TRBJ1-1; the D region possibly corresponds to TRBD1 (5 bases align). Sequencing was carried out using peripheral blood. CDR3 protein: CASSPGGAMNTEAFF. Here is the DNA: TGCGCCAGCAGCCCGGGTGGGGCCATGAACACTGAAGCTTTCTTT.